A selection of T cell receptor beta chains follows, all from one sample in a study of T cell repertoires in cytomegalovirus infection. These TCRs are of unknown antigen specificity. TCRdb reprocessed the reads via MiXCR and lists one record per CDR3 protein. This table holds under 850,000 distinct CDR3 sequences, around 32% found once. The sample was cultured PBMCs, taken from culture after CMV antigen stimulation. These receptors were obtained from a human donor in good health (CMV status not recorded). Some clones in this sample may be carry-over from other donors' samples. The CDR3 runs from the conserved cysteine through the conserved F or W. The order of the fields is V gene, clone size, D gene, J gene, CDR3 protein, CDR3 DNA. A D gene is named only where the DNA matches it firmly. The size field is filled for only some rows; it gives once, few, many or a size class.

>TRBV7-2|many|TRBD1|TRBJ1-4
CASSLAIRGTEHEKLFF
TGTGCCAGCAGCTTAGCAATAAGGGGGACAGAACATGAAAAACTGTTTTTT
>TRBV12-3/TRBV12-4|few|NA|TRBJ1-5
CASTGQFQPQHF
TGTGCCAGCACCGGACAGTTTCAGCCCCAGCATTTT
>TRBV24-1|few|TRBD2|TRBJ2-1
CATSDSSSGRAGYNEQFF
TGTGCCACCAGTGACTCCTCTAGCGGGAGGGCCGGGTACAATGAGCAGTTCTTC
>TRBV6-5|NA|NA|TRBJ2-7
CASSYSFSSGYEQYF
TGTGCCAGCAGTTACTCTTTTAGTAGCGGTTACGAGCAGTACTTC
>TRBV4-1|NA|TRBD1|TRBJ1-2
CASSRIPGQGAPGGGYTF
TGCGCCAGCAGCCGAATCCCGGGACAGGGGGCGCCAGGTGGTGGCTACACCTTC
>TRBV5-4|few|NA|TRBJ2-1
CASTPGAGTSKDEQFF
TGTGCCAGCACCCCCGGGGCAGGGACGTCGAAGGATGAGCAGTTCTTC
>TRBV6-2/TRBV6-3|few|NA|TRBJ2-7
CASSYSPRANYEQYF
TGTGCCAGCAGTTACTCGCCTAGAGCAAACTACGAGCAGTACTTC
>TRBV12-3/TRBV12-4|few|TRBD2|TRBJ2-5
CASSLWASGKETQYF
TGTGCCAGCAGTTTATGGGCTAGCGGGAAAGAGACCCAGTACTTC
>TRBV6-6|NA|NA|TRBJ2-7
CATTDGSYEQYF
TGTGCCACTACGGACGGATCCTACGAGCAGTACTTC
>TRBV7-2|many|TRBD2|TRBJ2-7
CASSLDASGRREQYF
TGTGCCAGCAGCTTAGACGCTAGCGGGAGGAGAGAGCAGTACTTC
>TRBV7-8|few|TRBD1|TRBJ2-7
CASSLVRGQGYEQYF
TGTGCCAGCAGCTTAGTAAGGGGACAGGGTTACGAGCAGTACTTC
>TRBV6-6|NA|NA|TRBJ2-2
CASSPRGNTGELFF
TGTGCCAGCAGTCCGCGGGGGAACACCGGGGAGCTGTTTTTT